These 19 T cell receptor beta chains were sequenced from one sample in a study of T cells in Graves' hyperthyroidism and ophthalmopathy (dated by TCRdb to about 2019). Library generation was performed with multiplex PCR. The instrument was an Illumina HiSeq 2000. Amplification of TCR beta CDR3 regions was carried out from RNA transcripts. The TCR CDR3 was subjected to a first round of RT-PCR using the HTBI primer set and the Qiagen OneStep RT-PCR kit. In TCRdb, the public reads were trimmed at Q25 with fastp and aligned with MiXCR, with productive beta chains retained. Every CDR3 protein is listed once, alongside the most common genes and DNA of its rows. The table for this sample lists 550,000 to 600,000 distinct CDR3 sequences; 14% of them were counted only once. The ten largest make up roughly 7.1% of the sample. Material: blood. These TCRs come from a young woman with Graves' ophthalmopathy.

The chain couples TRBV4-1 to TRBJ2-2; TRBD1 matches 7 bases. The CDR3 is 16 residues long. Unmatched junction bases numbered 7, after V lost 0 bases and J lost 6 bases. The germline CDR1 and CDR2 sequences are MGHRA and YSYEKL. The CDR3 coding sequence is TGCGCCAGCAGCCAAGAAGAGACAGGGTATGCCGGGGAGCTGTTTTTT. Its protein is CASSQEETGYAGELFF.

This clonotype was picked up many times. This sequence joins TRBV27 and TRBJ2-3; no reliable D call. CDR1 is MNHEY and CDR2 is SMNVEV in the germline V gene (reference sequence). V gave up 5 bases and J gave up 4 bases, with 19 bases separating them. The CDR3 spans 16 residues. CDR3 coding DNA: TGTGCCAGCAGTCCACCCGATCTATTTCGAGCAGATACGCAGTATTTT. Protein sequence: CASSPPDLFRADTQYF.

The CDR3 DNA sequence: TGTGCCAGCAGCTTATATCGGCTAGGCGGCACCGGGGAGCTGTTTTTT. It translates to CASSLYRLGGTGELFF. The chain has TRBV7-3 and TRBJ2-2, with D unclear. V dropped 2 bases and J dropped 4 bases, with 14 bases sitting between them. The CDR3 is 16 residues long. Germline lookup yields CDR1 SGHTA and CDR2 FQGTGA.

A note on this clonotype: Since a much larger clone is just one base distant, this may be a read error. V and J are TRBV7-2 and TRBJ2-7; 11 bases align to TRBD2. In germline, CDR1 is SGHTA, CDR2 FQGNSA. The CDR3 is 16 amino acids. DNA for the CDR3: TGTGCCAACAGCTTAGCGCTAGCGGGAGGTTACGGCGAGCAGTACTTC. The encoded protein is CANSLALAGGYGEQYF.

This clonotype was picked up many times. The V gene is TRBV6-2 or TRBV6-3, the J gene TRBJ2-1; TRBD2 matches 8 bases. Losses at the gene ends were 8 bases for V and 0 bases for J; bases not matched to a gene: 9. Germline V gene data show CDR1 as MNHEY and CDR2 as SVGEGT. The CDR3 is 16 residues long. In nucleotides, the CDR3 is TGTGCCAGCTATACGACTAGCGCGAGCTCCTACAATGAGCAGTTCTTC. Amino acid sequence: CASYTTSASSYNEQFF.

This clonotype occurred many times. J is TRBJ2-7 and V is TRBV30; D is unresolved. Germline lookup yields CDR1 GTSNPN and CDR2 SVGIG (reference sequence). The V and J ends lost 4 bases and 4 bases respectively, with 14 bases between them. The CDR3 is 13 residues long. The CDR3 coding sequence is TGTGCCTGGACCCGACTGCAGAATTACGAGCAGTACTTC. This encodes CAWTRLQNYEQYF.

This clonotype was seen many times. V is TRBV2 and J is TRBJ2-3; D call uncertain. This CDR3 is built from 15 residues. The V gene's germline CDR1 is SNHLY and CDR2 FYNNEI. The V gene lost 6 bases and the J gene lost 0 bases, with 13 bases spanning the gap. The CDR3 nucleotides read TGTGCCAGCAGCTTGGCTCTAACTAGCACAGATACGCAGTATTTT. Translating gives CASSLALTSTDTQYF.

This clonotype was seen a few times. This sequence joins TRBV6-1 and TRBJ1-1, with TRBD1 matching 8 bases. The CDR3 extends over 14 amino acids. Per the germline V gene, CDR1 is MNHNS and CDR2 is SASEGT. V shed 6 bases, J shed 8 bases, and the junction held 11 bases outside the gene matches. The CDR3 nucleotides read TGTGCCAGCAGCCATCTGGACAGGGTGGGCGAAGCTTTCTTT. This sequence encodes CASSHLDRVGEAFF.

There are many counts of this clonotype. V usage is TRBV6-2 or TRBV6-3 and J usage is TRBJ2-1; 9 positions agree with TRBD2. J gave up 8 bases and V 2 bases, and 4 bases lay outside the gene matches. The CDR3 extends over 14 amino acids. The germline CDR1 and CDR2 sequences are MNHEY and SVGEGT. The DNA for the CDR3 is TGTGCCAGCAGTTACCTGGGACTAGCCCATGAGCAGTTCTTC. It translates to CASSYLGLAHEQFF.

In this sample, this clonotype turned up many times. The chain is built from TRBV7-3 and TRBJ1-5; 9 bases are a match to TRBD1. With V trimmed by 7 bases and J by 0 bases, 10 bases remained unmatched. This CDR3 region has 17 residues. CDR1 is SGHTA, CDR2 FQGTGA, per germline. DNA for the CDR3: TGTGCCAGCATCATAACGGGGACAGGGTATAGCAATCAGCCCCAGCATTTT. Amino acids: CASIITGTGYSNQPQHF.

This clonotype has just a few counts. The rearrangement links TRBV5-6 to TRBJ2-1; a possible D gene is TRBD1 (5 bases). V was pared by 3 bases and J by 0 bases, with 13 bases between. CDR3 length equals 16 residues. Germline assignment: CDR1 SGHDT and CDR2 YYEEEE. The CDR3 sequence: CASSSAPQGSYNEQFF. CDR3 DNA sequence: TGTGCCAGCAGCTCGGCCCCGCAGGGCTCCTACAATGAGCAGTTCTTC.

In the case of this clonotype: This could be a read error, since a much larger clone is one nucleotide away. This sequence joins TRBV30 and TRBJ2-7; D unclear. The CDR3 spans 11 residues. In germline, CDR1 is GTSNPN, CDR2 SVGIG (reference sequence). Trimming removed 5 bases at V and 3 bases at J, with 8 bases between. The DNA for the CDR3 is TGTGCCTGGGAGATTGACTACGAGCAGTACTTC. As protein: CAWEIDYEQYF.

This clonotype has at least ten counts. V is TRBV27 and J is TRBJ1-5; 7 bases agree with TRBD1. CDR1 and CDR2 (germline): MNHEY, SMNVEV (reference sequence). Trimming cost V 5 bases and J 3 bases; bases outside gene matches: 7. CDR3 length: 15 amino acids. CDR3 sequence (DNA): TGTGCCAGCAGTGACACAGGGGTCATCAATCAGCCCCAGCATTTT. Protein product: CASSDTGVINQPQHF.

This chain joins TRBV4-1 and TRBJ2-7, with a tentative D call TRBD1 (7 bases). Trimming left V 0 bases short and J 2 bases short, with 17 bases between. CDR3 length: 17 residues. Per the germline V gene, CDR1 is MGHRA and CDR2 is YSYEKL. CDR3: CASSQDGGLTGAYEQYF. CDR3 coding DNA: TGCGCCAGCAGCCAAGATGGGGGGCTTACAGGGGCCTACGAGCAGTACTTC.

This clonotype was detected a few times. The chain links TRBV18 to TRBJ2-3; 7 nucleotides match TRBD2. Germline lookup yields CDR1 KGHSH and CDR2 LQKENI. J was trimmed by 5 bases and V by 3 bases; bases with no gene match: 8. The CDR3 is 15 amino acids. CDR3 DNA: TGTGCCAGCTCACCCGTCGGCGGGGGAGGAGATACGCAGTATTTT. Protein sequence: CASSPVGGGGDTQYF.

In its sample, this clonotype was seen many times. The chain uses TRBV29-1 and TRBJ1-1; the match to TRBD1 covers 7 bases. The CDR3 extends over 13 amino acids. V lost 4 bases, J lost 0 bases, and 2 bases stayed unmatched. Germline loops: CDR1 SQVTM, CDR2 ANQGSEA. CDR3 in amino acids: CSVAQGMNTEAFF. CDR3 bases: TGCAGCGTTGCACAGGGGATGAACACTGAAGCTTTCTTT.

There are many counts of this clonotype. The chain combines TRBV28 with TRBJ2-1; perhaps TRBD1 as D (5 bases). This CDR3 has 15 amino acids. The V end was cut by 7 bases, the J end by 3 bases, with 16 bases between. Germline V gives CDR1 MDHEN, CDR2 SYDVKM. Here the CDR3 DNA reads TGTGCCAGCAAGATACAGGAAAATAACTACAATGAGCAGTTCTTC. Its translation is CASKIQENNYNEQFF.

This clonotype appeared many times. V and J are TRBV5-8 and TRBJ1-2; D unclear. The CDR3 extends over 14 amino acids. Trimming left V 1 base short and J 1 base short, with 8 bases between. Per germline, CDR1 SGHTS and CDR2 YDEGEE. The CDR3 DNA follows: TGTGCCAGCAGCTTGTATAGGGTTAACTATGGCTACACCTTC. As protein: CASSLYRVNYGYTF.

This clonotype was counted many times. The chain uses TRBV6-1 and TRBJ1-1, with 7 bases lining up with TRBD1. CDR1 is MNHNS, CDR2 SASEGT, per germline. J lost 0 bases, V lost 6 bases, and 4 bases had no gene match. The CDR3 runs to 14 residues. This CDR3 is CASRTGQLNTEAFF. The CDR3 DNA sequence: TGTGCCAGCAGGACAGGGCAGCTGAACACTGAAGCTTTCTTT.